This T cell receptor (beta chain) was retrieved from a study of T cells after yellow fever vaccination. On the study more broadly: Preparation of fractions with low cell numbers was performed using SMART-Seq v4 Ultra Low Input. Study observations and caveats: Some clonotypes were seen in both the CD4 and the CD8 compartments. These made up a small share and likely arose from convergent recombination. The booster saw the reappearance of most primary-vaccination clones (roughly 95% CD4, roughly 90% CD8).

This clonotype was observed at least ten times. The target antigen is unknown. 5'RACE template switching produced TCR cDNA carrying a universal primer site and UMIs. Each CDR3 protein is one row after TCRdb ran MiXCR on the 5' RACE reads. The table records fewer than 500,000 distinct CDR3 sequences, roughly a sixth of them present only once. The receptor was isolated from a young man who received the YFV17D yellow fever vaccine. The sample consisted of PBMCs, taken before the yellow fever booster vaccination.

The CDR3 here is CASSPGQIRSNYGYTF. CDR3 DNA: TGTGCCAGCAGTCCAGGACAAATCCGATCTAACTATGGCTACACCTTC. The V call is TRBV7-6, the J call TRBJ1-2, with D perhaps matching TRBD1 (5 bases). The V gene's germline CDR1 is SGHVS and CDR2 FNYEAQ. CDR3 size: 16 residues. Trimming cost V 6 bases and J 0 bases, with 17 bases left between them.